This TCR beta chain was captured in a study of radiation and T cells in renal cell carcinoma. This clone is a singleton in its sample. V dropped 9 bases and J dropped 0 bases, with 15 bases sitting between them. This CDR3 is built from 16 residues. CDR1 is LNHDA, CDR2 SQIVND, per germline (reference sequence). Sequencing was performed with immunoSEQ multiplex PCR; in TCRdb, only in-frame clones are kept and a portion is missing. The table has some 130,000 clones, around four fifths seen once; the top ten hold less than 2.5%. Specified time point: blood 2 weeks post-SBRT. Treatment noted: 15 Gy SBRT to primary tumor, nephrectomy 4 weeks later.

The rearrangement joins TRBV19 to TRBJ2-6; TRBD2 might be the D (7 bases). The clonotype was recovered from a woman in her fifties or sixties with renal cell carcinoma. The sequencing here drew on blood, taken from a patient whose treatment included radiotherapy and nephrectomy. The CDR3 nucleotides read TGTGCCAGCCACCTAAGGGGGGGCTCTGGGGCCAACGTCCTGACTTTC. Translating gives CASHLRGGSGANVLTF.